This TCR beta chain was documented in a study of TIL therapy for anti-PD-1-resistant metastatic lung cancer (dated by TCRdb to about 2021). Study-wide context: Tumors were harvested before any PD-1/PD-L1 blockade; patients then received nivolumab, and those progressing received lymphodepletion, expanded TIL infusion and IL-2. Among the enrolled patients, the median age was nearly 55 years (range 38-75), and the median tumor PD-L1 proportion score was roughly 6%. Most of the cohort had lung adenocarcinoma, including several EGFR-mutant tumors and two ALK-rearranged tumors, and half of the patients were either current or former smokers. Across the cohort, whole-exome sequencing showed a median non-synonymous tumor mutation burden of around 1.4 mutations per megabase. T cell receptor beta sequencing of tumor and peripheral blood served to follow clonotypes across the tumor, the expanded TIL product, and serial blood samples. General findings and caveats noted by the study authors: Generalizability was limited because the cohort was highly selected, with more treatment-naive, never-smoker and oncogene-addicted patients included than is typical. Clonotypes from the infused TIL partially replaced the baseline peripheral repertoire and then declined over months, and persistence showed no apparent association with response. The study protocol defined all tumor marker inferences as exploratory.

Using bias-controlled multiplex PCR with the immunoSEQ v3 hsTCRB kit, the TCR beta CDR3 regions were amplified from genomic DNA. TCR libraries were sequenced on an Illumina NextSeq 500 to 2 million or so read pairs for survey level or roughly 4.5-6 million for deep level. The paper's processing steps were these. V, D and J genes were assigned, non-productive sequences were removed, and clonality was reported by immunoSEQ Analyzer software. Repertoires were compared by productive Simpson clonality and by the Morisita overlap index of productive TRB rearrangements between infused TIL and blood. The absolute count of a clonotype in blood was estimated by multiplying the lymphocyte count by the CD3+ fraction and by the productive frequency of the clone. The table comes from immuneACCESS by way of TCRdb, which keeps in-frame sequences with V and J called. Part of the clones is missing from these tables; in studies checked, under half for an unresolved V gene and the rest for unknown reasons. The V and J calls and the clone size are those of that table, but D and trimming were determined from the DNA. A total of approximately 50,000 clones appear in this sample, over 75% of them only once. Jointly, the top ten make up roughly 3% of the sample.

Relative to germline, V is missing 7 bases and J is missing 5 bases, with 10 bases of the junction outside any gene match. From the germline V gene (reference sequence), CDR1 is LNHDA and CDR2 is SQIVND. Measured from the cysteine to the phenylalanine, the CDR3 is 15 residues long. Kept here is only the CDR3 DNA, which spans 45 bases and is read in frame from base 1. Sample time point, as interpreted from the label and publication: pre-treatment sample, taken before nivolumab and TIL therapy. A phase I trial run at two centers enrolled adults with stage 4 NSCLC between 2017 and 2020. The samples were obtained from a phase I trial that was single-arm and open-label and tested tumor-infiltrating lymphocyte therapy combined with nivolumab in advanced non-small cell lung cancer. Mononuclear cells from blood collected in EDTA tubes were isolated on a Ficoll gradient and snap-frozen as pellets, and DNA was then extracted using a Qiagen mini-prep kit.

A word on this clone: This clone's antigen is unknown. The input lacks base qualities; no much larger clone sits a single base away.

The specimen comprised blood, sampled at baseline. The rearrangement combines TRBV19 with TRBJ2-3; 9 central bases correspond to TRBD2. This clonotype was obtained from a person between 30 and 80 years old with non-small cell lung cancer. The CDR3 region: CASKEASGVGDTQYF. The nucleotide sequence is given as TGTGCCAGTAAAGAGGCTAGCGGGGTGGGAGATACGCAGTATTTT.